The 16 T cell receptor beta chains given below trace back to one sample, sequenced in a study of response to subunit inactivated influenza vaccine. Each CDR3 protein is one row after TCRdb ran MiXCR on the RT-PCR reads. The data contain around 470,000 distinct CDR3 sequences, about 7.2% of them singletons. Here the sequenced sample was PBMCs from blood, taken roughly 24 months after vaccination. These receptor sequences come from a man aged 50 to 69 who received an inactivated influenza vaccine.

The J gene is TRBJ2-1, the V gene TRBV7-9, with D perhaps assigned TRBD1 or TRBD2 (6 bases each). With 7 bases removed from V and 3 bases from J, the gap between germline ends came to 13 bases. The CDR3 spans 14 residues. Germline CDR1 SEHNR, CDR2 FQNEAQ (reference sequence). CDR3 region: CASTVRGLYNEQFF. The CDR3 DNA follows: TGTGCCAGCACCGTTCGGGGGCTCTACAATGAGCAGTTCTTC. Full variable domain (missing parts from reference TRBV7-9 and TRBJ2-1): DTGVSQNPRHKITKRGQNVTFRCDPISEHNRLYWYRQTLGQGPEFLTYFQNEAQLEKSRLLSDRFSAERPKGSFSTLEIQRTEQGDSAMYLCASTVRGLYNEQFFGPGTRLTVL.

This clonotype was seen ten or more times. DNA of the CDR3: TGCAGCGTTGTCAGGGTTGGGGATACGCAGTATTTT. This encodes CSVVRVGDTQYF. The chain joins TRBV29-1 to TRBJ2-3; perhaps TRBD1 as D (5 bases). This CDR3 comprises 12 residues. CDR1 is SQVTM and CDR2 is ANQGSEA in the germline V gene. V gave up 4 bases and J gave up 6 bases, with 11 bases separating them.

This clonotype showed up many times. The gene calls are TRBV11-2 and TRBJ1-2, with 7 bases lining up with TRBD1. This CDR3 has 19 residues. The J segment lost 4 bases and the V segment lost 4 bases, leaving 21 bases of the junction unmatched. Germline CDR1 and CDR2: SGHAT and FQNNGV. The CDR3 bases are TGTGCCAGCAGCTATATGGGGTGGCGACAGGGCCTTTCCGGCTATGGCTACACCTTC. Its translation is CASSYMGWRQGLSGYGYTF.

V is TRBV5-6 and J is TRBJ2-1; no clear D gene. CDR3 length: 14 amino acids. CDR1 and CDR2 (germline): SGHDT, YYEEEE. With 1 base removed from V and 5 bases from J, the gap between germline ends came to 10 bases. CDR3 amino acids: CASSLLSRNNEQFF. CDR3 coding DNA: TGTGCCAGCAGCTTGTTATCTCGAAACAATGAGCAGTTCTTC.

This clonotype was seen at least ten times. The V gene is TRBV12-3 or TRBV12-4, the J gene TRBJ1-1, with D perhaps TRBD1 (5 bases). CDR3 length equals 16 residues. V gave up 5 bases and J gave up 0 bases, with 16 bases separating them. As DNA, the CDR3 is TGTGCCAGCAGTCCCCGGGACCGAAGCTTGAACACTGAAGCTTTCTTT. Its translation: CASSPRDRSLNTEAFF.

Many counts were recorded for this clonotype. The chain links TRBV12-3 or TRBV12-4 to TRBJ1-1; D unclear. Trimming left V 9 bases short and J 4 bases short, with 18 bases between. CDR3 length: 14 residues. The CDR3 DNA reads as TGTGCCAGTCACTCTATGGGCCTTGGCACTGAAGCTTTCTTT. Amino acids: CASHSMGLGTEAFF.

The chain uses TRBV5-1 and TRBJ1-4; no clear D gene. Between the trimmed V and J ends, which lost 4 bases and 5 bases, there was a span of 12 bases. CDR3 length equals 14 residues. Germline V gene lookup returns CDR1 SGHRS and CDR2 YFSETQ. CDR3 sequence: CASSPGSQNEKLFF. As DNA, the CDR3 is TGCGCCAGCAGCCCCGGGAGCCAGAATGAAAAACTGTTTTTT.

This clonotype was found a few times. The V gene is TRBV15, the J gene TRBJ1-5; the D gene is possibly TRBD1 (6 bases). V lost 5 bases to trimming and J lost 6 bases, with 11 bases between them. Germline CDR1 is LNHNV and CDR2 is YYDKDF (reference sequence). The CDR3 has 13 amino acids. The CDR3 nucleotides read TGTGCCACCAGCGCCCCAGGGGCTCAGCCCCAGCATTTT. Translated: CATSAPGAQPQHF.

The chain has TRBV5-6 and TRBJ1-1; D remains unclear. CDR1 is SGHDT, CDR2 YYEEEE, per germline. V lost 2 bases and J 3 bases, leaving 5 bases between the germline ends. The CDR3 runs to 12 residues. The CDR3 DNA is TGTGCCAGCAGCTTATATGACACTGAAGCTTTCTTT. Translating it yields CASSLYDTEAFF.

This clonotype was recorded at least ten times. The chain uses TRBV4-3 and TRBJ2-1; 7 bases match TRBD2. J gave up 5 bases and V 2 bases, and 12 bases lay outside the gene matches. This CDR3 region has 17 residues. CDR1 LGHNA and CDR2 YSLEER come from the germline V gene. CDR3 sequence reads: CASSQYFSLAEDNEQFF. CDR3 nucleotides: TGCGCCAGCAGCCAATACTTTTCCCTAGCGGAGGACAATGAGCAGTTCTTC.

This clonotype showed up just a few times. The rearrangement links TRBV6-5 to TRBJ2-5; the D is unclear. The CDR3 totals 12 residues. Germline loops: CDR1 MNHEY, CDR2 SVGAGI. Trimming took off 2 bases at V and 5 bases at J, with 6 bases between the two ends. CDR3 DNA: TGTGCCAGCAGTTACACCGGGGAGACCCAGTACTTC. This codes for CASSYTGETQYF.

There are many counts of this clonotype. The V call is TRBV4-3, the J call TRBJ1-6; 7 nucleotides agree with TRBD1. The V gene's germline CDR1 is LGHNA and CDR2 YSLEER. The CDR3 has 15 amino acids. V gave up 3 bases and J gave up 4 bases; unmatched junction bases: 3. The DNA of the CDR3 is TGCGCCAGCAGCCAGGAGACAGGGTATAATTCACCCCTCCACTTT. It yields the protein CASSQETGYNSPLHF.

Many counts were recorded for this clonotype. The V call is TRBV2, the J call TRBJ1-2; D perhaps matches TRBD1 (5 bases). Germline V gene sequence: CDR1 SNHLY, CDR2 FYNNEI. The V end lost 7 bases, the J end lost 2 bases, and 14 bases lay between the germline ends. The CDR3 sequence is 14 residues long. For the CDR3, the DNA is TGTGCCAGCATTGGGCAGGGCCTAAACTATGGCTACACCTTC. Translated: CASIGQGLNYGYTF.

This clonotype has at least ten counts. The rearrangement links TRBV27 to TRBJ1-2; 8 nucleotides agree with TRBD1. CDR1 is MNHEY, CDR2 SMNVEV, per germline (reference sequence). The CDR3 runs 14 residues. V shed 7 bases and J 0 bases; nucleotides not matched to a gene: 4. The CDR3 DNA sequence: TGTGCCAGCAAGCACAGGGGGTCTAACTATGGCTACACCTTC. Its protein product is CASKHRGSNYGYTF.

As regards this clonotype: A much larger clone is a single base away; this may be a read error. This chain links TRBV29-1 with TRBJ2-7; 8 nucleotides agree with TRBD1. This CDR3 comprises 13 residues. Germline assignment: CDR1 SQVTM and CDR2 ANQGSEA. With 5 bases clipped from V and 0 bases from J, the junction kept 3 bases outside the gene matches. The CDR3 DNA is TGCAGCGTTAGGGACAGGAGCTCCTACGAGCAGTACTTC. This codes for CSVRDRSSYEQYF.

The chain joins TRBV28 to TRBJ2-6; TRBD1 matches at 7 bases. This CDR3 has 17 residues. The germline V gene has CDR1 MDHEN and CDR2 SYDVKM. Trimming removed 5 bases from V and 1 base from J; junction bases left unmatched: 8. CDR3 amino acids: CASSELSDRSGANVLTF. The CDR3 bases are TGTGCCAGCAGTGAGTTATCGGACAGGTCTGGGGCCAACGTCCTGACTTTC.